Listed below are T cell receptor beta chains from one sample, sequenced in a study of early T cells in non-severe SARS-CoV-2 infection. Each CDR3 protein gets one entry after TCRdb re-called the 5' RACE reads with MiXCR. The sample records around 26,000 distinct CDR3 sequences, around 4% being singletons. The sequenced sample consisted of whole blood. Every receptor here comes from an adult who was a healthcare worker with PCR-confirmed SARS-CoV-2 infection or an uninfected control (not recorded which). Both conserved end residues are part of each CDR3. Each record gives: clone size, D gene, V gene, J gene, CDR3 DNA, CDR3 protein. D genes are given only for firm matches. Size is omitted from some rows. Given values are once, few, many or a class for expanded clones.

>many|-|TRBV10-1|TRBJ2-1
TGCGCCAGCAGTGAAACGATGAACAATGAGCAGTTCTTC
CASSETMNNEQFF
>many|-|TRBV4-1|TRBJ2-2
TGCGCCAGCAAAAGACAGGCTAACACCGGGGAGCTGTTTTTT
CASKRQANTGELFF
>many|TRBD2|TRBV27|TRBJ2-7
TGTGCCAGCAGTTTTCTAGCGGGGGGCTACGAGCAGTACTTC
CASSFLAGGYEQYF
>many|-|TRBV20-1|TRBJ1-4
TGCAGTGCTAGACAGGGGACTACTGAAAAACTGTTTTTT
CSARQGTTEKLFF
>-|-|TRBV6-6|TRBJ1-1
TGTGCCAGCATATGGTATAGCGATCCCCTTCCGAACACTGAAGCTTTCTTT
CASIWYSDPLPNTEAFF
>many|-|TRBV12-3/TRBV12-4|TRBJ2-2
TGTGCCAGCAGTCCTTACAGGGATACGACCGGGGAGCTGTTTTTT
CASSPYRDTTGELFF
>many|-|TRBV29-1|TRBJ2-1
TGCAGCGTTGAGCAGGGACCGCACTACAATGAGCAGTTCTTC
CSVEQGPHYNEQFF
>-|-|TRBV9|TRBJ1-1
TGTGCCAGCAGCGTAGCTCACAACACTGAAGCTTTCTTT
CASSVAHNTEAFF
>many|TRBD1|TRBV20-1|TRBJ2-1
TGCAGTGCTAGAGATAGGGGACAGGGTCTGTACAATGAGCAGTTCTTC
CSARDRGQGLYNEQFF
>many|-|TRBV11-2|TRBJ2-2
TGTGCCAGCAGCTTAGACAGGGCCGCCGGGGAGCTGTTTTTT
CASSLDRAAGELFF
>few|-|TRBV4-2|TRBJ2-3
TGTGCCAGCAGCCAGACTGAGGCCCCCCCTTGGGATACGCAGTATTTT
CASSQTEAPPWDTQYF
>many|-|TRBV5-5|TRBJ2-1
TGTGCCAGCAGCCTGGAATTGCTGGGGACCTACAATGAGCAGTTCTTC
CASSLELLGTYNEQFF
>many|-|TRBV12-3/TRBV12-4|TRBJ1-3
TGTGCCAGCAGTTTAGGGGCCAACTCTGGAAACACCATATATTTT
CASSLGANSGNTIYF
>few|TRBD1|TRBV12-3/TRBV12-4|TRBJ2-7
TGTGCCAGCAGTTTACAGGGGGCGCGGAGCGAGCAGTACTTC
CASSLQGARSEQYF
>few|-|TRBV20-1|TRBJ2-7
TGCAGTGCTAGAGGACCGGGACCAGGCGAGCAGTACTTC
CSARGPGPGEQYF
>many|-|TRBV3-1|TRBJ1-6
TGTGCCAGCAGCCAAGATCGGGGTAATAATTCACCCCTCCACTTT
CASSQDRGNNSPLHF
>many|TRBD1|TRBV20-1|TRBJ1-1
TGCAGTGCTACTTCCGGGACAGGGGAAGACACTGAAGCTTTCTTT
CSATSGTGEDTEAFF
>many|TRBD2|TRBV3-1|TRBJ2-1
TGTGCCAGCAGCCAAGATGCGAGCGGGAGGGGCGAGCAGTTCTTC
CASSQDASGRGEQFF
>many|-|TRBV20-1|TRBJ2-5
TGCAGTGCTAGAGATTGGGTGTCGCAAGAGACCCAGTACTTC
CSARDWVSQETQYF
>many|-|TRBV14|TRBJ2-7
TGTGCCAGCAGCCAGTTAGACTACCCATCCTACGAGCAGTACTTC
CASSQLDYPSYEQYF
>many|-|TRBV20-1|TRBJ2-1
TGCAGTGCTAGACTACCGGCTGCTTACAATGAGCAGTTCTTC
CSARLPAAYNEQFF
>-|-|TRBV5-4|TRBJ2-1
TGTGCCAGCAGCTCGATAGATCGGTCCTACAATGAGCAGTTCTTC
CASSSIDRSYNEQFF
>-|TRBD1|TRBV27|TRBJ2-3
TGTGCCAGCAGTAAAGGGACAGGGGGAGATACGCAGTATTTT
CASSKGTGGDTQYF
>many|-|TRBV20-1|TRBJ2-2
TGCAGTGCTAGAGGGGACGGGGAGCTGTTTTTT
CSARGDGELFF
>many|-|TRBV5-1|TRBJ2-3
TGCGCCAGCAGCTTGGCCTCAGCGGGCGAAAAGCCGGAGTATTTT
CASSLASAGEKPEYF
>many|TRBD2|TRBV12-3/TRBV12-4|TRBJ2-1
TGTGCCAGCAGTCTACGACTAGCGTCGACGAATGAGCAGTTCTTC
CASSLRLASTNEQFF
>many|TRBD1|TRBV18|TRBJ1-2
TGTGCCAGCTCACCGAGGACAGGGGACGGCTATGGCTACACCTTC
CASSPRTGDGYGYTF
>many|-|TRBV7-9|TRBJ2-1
TGTGCCAGCAGTAACAATGAGCAGTTCTTC
CASSNNEQFF
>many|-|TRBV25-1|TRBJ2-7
TGTGCCAGCAGTGGACAAAAACAGGGTACTGGTTACGAGCAGTACTTC
CASSGQKQGTGYEQYF
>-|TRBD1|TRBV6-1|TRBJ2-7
TGTGCCAGCAGTGTAAGGACAGGGGACCTCGGCTCCAGCCACGAGCAGTACTTC
CASSVRTGDLGSSHEQYF
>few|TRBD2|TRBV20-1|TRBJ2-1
TGCAGTGCTAACCCTAGCGGGATCGATGAGCAGTTCTTC
CSANPSGIDEQFF
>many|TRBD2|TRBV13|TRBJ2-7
TGTGCCAGCAGCTTAACGGGACTAGCGGGCGCGATCACTTACGAGCAGTACTTC
CASSLTGLAGAITYEQYF
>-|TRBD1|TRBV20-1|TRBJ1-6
TGCAGTGCTAGAGAGCCGGACAGGGGAAATTCACCCCTCCACTTT
CSAREPDRGNSPLHF